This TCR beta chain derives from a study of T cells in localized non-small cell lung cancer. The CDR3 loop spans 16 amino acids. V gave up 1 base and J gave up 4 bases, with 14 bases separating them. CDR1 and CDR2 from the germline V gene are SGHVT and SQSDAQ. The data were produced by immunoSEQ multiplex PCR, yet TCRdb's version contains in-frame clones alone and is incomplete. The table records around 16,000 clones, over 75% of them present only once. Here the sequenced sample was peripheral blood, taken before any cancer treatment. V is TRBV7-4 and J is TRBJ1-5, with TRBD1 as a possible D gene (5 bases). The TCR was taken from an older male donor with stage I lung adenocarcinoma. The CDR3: CASSLVGGLWNQPQHF. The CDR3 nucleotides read TGTGCCAGCAGCTTAGTGGGGGGTCTTTGGAATCAGCCCCAGCATTTT. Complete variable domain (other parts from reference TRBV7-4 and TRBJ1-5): GAGVSQSPRYKVAKRGRDVALRCDSISGHVTLYWYRQTLGQGSEVLTYSQSDAQRDKSGRPSGRFSAERPERSVSTLKIQRTEQGDSAVYLCASSLVGGLWNQPQHFGDGTRLSIL.